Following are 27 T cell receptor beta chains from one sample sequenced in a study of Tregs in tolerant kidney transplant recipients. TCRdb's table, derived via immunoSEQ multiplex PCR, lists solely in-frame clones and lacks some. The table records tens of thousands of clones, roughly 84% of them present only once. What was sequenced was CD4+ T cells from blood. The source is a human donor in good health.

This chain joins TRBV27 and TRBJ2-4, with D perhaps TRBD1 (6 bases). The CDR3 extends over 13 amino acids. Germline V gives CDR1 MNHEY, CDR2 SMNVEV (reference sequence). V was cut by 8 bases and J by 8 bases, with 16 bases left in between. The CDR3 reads CASSGPRGDIQYF. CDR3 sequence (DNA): TGTGCCAGCTCGGGTCCCAGGGGTGACATTCAGTACTTC.

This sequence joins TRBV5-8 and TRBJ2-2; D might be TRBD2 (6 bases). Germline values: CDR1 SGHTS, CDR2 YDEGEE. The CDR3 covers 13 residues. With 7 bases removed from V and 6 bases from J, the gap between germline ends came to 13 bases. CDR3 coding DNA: TGTGCCAGCCAAGCCTGGGGGGCCGGGGAGCTGTTTTTT. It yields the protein CASQAWGAGELFF. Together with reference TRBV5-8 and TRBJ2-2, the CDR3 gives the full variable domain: EAGVTQSPTHLIKTRGQQATLRCSPISGHTSVYWYQQALGLGLQFLLWYDEGEERNRGNFPPRFSGRQFPNYSSELNVNALELEDSALYLCASQAWGAGELFFGEGSRLTVL.

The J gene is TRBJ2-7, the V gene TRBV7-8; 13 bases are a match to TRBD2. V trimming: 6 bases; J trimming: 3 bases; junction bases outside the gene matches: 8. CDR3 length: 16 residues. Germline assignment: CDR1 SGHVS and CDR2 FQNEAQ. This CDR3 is CASRKRGTSGNYEQYF. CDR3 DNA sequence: TGTGCCAGCAGAAAAAGGGGGACTAGCGGGAACTACGAGCAGTACTTC.

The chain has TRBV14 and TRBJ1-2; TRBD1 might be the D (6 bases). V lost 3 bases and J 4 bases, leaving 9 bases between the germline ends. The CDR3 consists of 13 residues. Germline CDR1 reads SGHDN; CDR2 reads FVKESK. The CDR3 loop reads CASSQSTGYGYTF. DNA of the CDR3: TGTGCCAGCAGCCAGTCGACAGGCTATGGCTACACCTTC.

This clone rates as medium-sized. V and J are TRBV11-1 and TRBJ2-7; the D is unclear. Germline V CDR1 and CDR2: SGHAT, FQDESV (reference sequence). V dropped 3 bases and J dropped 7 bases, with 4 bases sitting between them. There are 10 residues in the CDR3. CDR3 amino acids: CASSLGEQYF. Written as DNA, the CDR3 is TGTGCCAGCAGCTTGGGGGAGCAGTACTTC.

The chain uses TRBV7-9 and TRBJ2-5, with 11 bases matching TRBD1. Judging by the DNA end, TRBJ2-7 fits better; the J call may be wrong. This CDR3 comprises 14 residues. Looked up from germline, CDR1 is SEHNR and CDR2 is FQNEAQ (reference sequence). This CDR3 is CASSWTGGYYEQYF. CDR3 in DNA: TGTGCCAGCAGCTGGACAGGGGGCTACTACGAGCAGTACTTC.

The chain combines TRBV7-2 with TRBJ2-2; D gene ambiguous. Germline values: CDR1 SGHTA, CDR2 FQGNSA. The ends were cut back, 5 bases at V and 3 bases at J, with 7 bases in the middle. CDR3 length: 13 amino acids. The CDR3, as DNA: TGTGCCAGCAGCCCCCTCTACACCGGGGAGCTGTTTTTT. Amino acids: CASSPLYTGELFF. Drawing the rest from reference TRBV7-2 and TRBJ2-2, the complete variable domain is GAGVSQSPSNKVTEKGKDVELRCDPISGHTALYWYRQSLGQGLEFLIYFQGNSAPDKSGLPSDRFSAERTGGSVSTLTIQRTQQEDSAVYLCASSPLYTGELFFGEGSRLTVL.

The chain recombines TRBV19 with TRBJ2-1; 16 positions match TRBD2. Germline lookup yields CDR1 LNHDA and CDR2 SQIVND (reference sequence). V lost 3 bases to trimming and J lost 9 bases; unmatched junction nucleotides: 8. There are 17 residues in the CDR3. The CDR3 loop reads CASSMTTGTSGRAEQFF. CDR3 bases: TGTGCCAGTAGTATGACGACCGGGACTAGCGGGAGGGCTGAGCAGTTCTTC.

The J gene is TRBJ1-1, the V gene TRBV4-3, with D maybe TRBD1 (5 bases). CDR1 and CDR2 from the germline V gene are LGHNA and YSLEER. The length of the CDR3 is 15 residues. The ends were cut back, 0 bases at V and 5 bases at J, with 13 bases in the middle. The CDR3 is CASSQDRGWRTEAFF. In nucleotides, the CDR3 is TGCGCCAGCAGCCAAGATCGGGGCTGGAGGACTGAAGCTTTCTTT.

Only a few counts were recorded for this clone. In DNA form, the CDR3 reads TGTGCCAGCAGCTTAGCGCTCGGCCGGCGATACGAGCAGTACTTC. Amino acid sequence: CASSLALGRRYEQYF. The chain recombines TRBV7-2 with TRBJ2-7; D gene uncertain. CDR3 length equals 15 residues. Germline CDR1 SGHTA, CDR2 FQGNSA. Trimming took off 0 bases at V and 4 bases at J, with 13 bases between the two ends.

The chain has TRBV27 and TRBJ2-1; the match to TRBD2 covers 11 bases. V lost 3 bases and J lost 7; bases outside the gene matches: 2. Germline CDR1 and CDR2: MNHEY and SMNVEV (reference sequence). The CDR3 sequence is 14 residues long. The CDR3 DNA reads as TGTGCCAGCAGTTTTAGCGGGGGGGCGAATGAGCAGTTCTTC. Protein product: CASSFSGGANEQFF.

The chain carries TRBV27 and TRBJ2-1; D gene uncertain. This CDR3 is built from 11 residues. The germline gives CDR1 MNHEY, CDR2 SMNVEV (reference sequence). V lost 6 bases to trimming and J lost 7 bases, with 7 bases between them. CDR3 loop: CASRPNNEQFF. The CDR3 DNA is TGTGCCAGCAGGCCGAATAATGAGCAGTTCTTC.

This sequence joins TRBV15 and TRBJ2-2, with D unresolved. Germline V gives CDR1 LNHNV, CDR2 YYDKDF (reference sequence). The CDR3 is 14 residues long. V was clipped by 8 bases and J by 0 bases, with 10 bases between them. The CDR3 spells CATLKQPNTGELFF. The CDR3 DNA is TGTGCCACCCTAAAACAACCGAACACCGGGGAGCTGTTTTTT.

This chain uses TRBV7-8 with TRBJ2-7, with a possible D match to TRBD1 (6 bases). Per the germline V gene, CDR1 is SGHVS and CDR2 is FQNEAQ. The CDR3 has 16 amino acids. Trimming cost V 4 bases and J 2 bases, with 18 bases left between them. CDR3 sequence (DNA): TGTGCCAGCAGCTCCCCGCCCGGGACACTAGCCTACGAGCAGTACTTC. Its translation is CASSSPPGTLAYEQYF. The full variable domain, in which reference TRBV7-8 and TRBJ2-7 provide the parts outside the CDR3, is GAGVSQSPRYKVAKRGQDVALRCDPISGHVSLFWYQQALGQGPEFLTYFQNEAQLDKSGLPSDRFFAERPEGSVSTLKIQRTQQEDSAVYLCASSSPPGTLAYEQYFGPGTRLTVT.

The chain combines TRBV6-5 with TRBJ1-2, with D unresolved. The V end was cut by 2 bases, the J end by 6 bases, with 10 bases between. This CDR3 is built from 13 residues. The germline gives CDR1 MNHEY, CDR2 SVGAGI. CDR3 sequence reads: CASSYGRLNGYTF. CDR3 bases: TGTGCCAGCAGTTACGGCAGGTTAAATGGCTACACCTTC.

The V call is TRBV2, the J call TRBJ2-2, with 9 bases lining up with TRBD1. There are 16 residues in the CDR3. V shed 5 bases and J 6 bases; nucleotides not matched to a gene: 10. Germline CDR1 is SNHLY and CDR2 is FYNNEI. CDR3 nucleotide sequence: TGTGCCAGCAGTTTCATAGACAGGGGGAAGTCCGGGGAGCTGTTTTTT. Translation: CASSFIDRGKSGELFF. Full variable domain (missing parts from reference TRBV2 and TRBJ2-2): EPEVTQTPSHQVTQMGQEVILRCVPISNHLYFYWYRQILGQKVEFLVSFYNNEISEKSEIFDDQFSVERPDGSNFTLKIRSTKLEDSAMYFCASSFIDRGKSGELFFGEGSRLTVL.

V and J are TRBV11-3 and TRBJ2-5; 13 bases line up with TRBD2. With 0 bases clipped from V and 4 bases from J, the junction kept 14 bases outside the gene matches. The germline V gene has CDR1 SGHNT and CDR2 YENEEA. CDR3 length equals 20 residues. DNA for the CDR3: TGTGCCAGCAGCTTAGAAGGGACAGGGTGGACTAGCGGGAGTGGAGAGACCCAGTACTTC. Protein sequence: CASSLEGTGWTSGSGETQYF.

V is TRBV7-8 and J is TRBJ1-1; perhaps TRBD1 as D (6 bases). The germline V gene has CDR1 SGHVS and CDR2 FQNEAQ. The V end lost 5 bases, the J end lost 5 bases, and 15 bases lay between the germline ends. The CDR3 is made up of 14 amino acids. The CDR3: CASSAQGKRTEAFF. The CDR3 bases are TGTGCCAGCAGCGCACAGGGAAAAAGGACTGAAGCTTTCTTT.

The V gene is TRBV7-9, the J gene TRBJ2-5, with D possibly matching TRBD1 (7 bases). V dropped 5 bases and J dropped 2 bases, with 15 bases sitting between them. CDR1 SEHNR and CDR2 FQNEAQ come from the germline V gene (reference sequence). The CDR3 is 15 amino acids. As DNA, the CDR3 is TGTGCCAGCAGCCCTGGAGGGACAGTACAAGAGACCCAGTACTTC. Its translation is CASSPGGTVQETQYF.

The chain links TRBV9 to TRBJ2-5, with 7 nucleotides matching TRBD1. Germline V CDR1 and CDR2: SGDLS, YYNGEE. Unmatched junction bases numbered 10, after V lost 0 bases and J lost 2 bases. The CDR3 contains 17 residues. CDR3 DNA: TGTGCCAGCAGCGTAGTTCCCTTGGGGACAGAGCAAGAGACCCAGTACTTC. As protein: CASSVVPLGTEQETQYF.

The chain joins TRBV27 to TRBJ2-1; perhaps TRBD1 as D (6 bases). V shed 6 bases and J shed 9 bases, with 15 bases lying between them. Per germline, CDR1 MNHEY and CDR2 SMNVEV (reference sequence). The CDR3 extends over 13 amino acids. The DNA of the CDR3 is TGTGCCAGCAGCCCGACAGGTAGTTCTGAGCAGTTCTTC. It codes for CASSPTGSSEQFF.

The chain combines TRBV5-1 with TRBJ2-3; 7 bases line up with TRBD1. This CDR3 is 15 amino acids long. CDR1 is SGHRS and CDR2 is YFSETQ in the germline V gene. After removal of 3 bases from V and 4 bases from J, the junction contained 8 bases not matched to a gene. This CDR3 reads CASSWYWDSSDTQYF. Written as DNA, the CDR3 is TGCGCCAGCAGCTGGTATTGGGACAGTTCAGATACGCAGTATTTT.

CDR3 in DNA: TGTGCCTGGAGTTATAATGGCAATCAGCCCCAGCATTTT. Amino acids: CAWSYNGNQPQHF. The V and J genes are TRBV30 and TRBJ1-5; no definite D call. Trimming cost V 2 bases and J 2 bases, with 7 bases left between them. The CDR3 totals 13 residues. Germline lookup yields CDR1 GTSNPN and CDR2 SVGIG (reference sequence). Full variable domain (outside the CDR3, taken from reference TRBV30 and TRBJ1-5): SQTIHQWPATLVQPVGSPLSLECTVEGTSNPNLYWYRQAAGRGLQLLFYSVGIGQISSEVPQNLSASRPQDRQFILSSKKLLLSDSGFYLCAWSYNGNQPQHFGDGTRLSIL.

In DNA, the CDR3 is TGTGCCAGCAGCTCAGTCCGTAGTGGGCACGAGCAGTACTTC. This gives the protein CASSSVRSGHEQYF. This chain joins TRBV11-2 and TRBJ2-7; D ambiguous. With 4 bases removed from V and 5 bases from J, the gap between germline ends came to 15 bases. The CDR3 consists of 14 residues. Germline V gene sequence: CDR1 SGHAT, CDR2 FQNNGV.

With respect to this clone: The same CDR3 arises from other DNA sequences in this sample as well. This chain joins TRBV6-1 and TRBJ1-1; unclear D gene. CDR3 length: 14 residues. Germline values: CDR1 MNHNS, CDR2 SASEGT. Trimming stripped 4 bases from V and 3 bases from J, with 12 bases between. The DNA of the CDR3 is TGTGCCAGCAGTGTGGACCCCGGGTACACTGAAGCTTTCTTT. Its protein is CASSVDPGYTEAFF.

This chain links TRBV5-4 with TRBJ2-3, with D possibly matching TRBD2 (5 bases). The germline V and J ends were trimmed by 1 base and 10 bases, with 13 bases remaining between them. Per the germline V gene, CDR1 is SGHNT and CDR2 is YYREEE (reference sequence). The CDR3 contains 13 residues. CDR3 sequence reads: CASSLWESAPQYF. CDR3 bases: TGTGCCAGCAGCTTGTGGGAGTCGGCTCCGCAGTATTTT.

The CDR3 here is CASRYSIATNEKLFF. The CDR3 region has the DNA TGTGCCAGCCGTTATAGCATAGCAACTAATGAAAAACTGTTTTTT. The chain recombines TRBV27 with TRBJ1-4; D gene ambiguous. The CDR3 length is 15 residues. V dropped 8 bases and J dropped 0 bases, with 13 bases sitting between them. CDR1 and CDR2 from the germline V gene are MNHEY and SMNVEV (reference sequence).